Sequencing of this T cell receptor beta chain was carried out in a study of blood T cells in healthy people across ages. This clonotype was seen only a few times. Its antigen is still unknown. The authors ran a second PCR of about 7 to 12 cycles using a sample-barcoded 5' primer and a J-beta primer mix. Every single cDNA molecule received a tag from a template-switch adaptor with 12 random nucleotides. TCRdb re-analysed the 5' RACE reads in MiXCR, keeping a single row per CDR3 protein. The sample records fewer than 2 million distinct CDR3 sequences, around 40% being singletons. General study results and limits: Donors of long life had a larger count of naive CD4+ cells and greater diversity than aged donors.

The sample consisted of blood. The clonotype originates from a human donor in good health.

The CDR3 sequence is CASSGAGGASYEQYF. Written as DNA, the CDR3 is TGTGCCAGCAGCGGGGCAGGGGGCGCCTCCTACGAGCAGTACTTC. The chain has TRBV7-9 and TRBJ2-7; TRBD1 matches at 8 bases. V dropped 5 bases and J dropped 0; count of bases not matched to a gene: 6. This CDR3 comprises 15 residues. Germline-derived CDR1 and CDR2 are SEHNR and FQNEAQ (reference sequence).